This TCR beta chain was found in a study of blood T cell repertoires in COVID-19. Study details: Samples came from the United States, Italy and Spain, spanning acute and convalescent COVID-19. The cDNA or gDNA used as material had been derived from T cells, B-cell-depleted T cells, or PBMCs.

Data came from immunoSEQ multiplex PCR; TCRdb stores just in-frame clones and leaves some out. Of some 290,000 clones in the sample, approximately 91% were seen once. The TCR sequence derives from a woman in her forties with acute COVID-19. Sequencing was done on a sample of PBMCs or T cells enriched from blood (not recorded which).

The CDR3 region has the DNA TGTGCCAGCAGCACCCGCCGGGACAGGGTGCGCTATGGCTACACCTTC. As protein: CASSTRRDRVRYGYTF. The chain couples TRBV7-8 to TRBJ1-2, with TRBD1 matching over 9 bases. After removal of 5 bases from V and 4 bases from J, the junction contained 11 bases not matched to a gene. CDR3 size: 16 residues. Per germline, CDR1 SGHVS and CDR2 FQNEAQ. Looking up the rest from reference TRBV7-8 and TRBJ1-2 gives the full variable domain: GAGVSQSPRYKVAKRGQDVALRCDPISGHVSLFWYQQALGQGPEFLTYFQNEAQLDKSGLPSDRFFAERPEGSVSTLKIQRTQQEDSAVYLCASSTRRDRVRYGYTFGSGTRLTVV.